This T cell receptor beta chain was documented in a study of cytomegalovirus exposure and HLA in healthy donors. The wider study: Researchers previously reported finding roughly 120 million unique TCR beta sequences from 170 million or so T cells. The study's findings and limits: V- and J-gene trimming in TCR beta was tied to a missense DCLRE1C variant by an analysis performed later. Reportedly, fewer N-insertions than the approximately 690-donor mean appeared in an Asian-associated ancestry cluster in a later analysis.

PCR was performed using 60 Vbeta and 13 Jbeta primers. Sequencing used immunoSEQ multiplex PCR; TCRdb keeps in-frame clones, though not all of them. Of under 200,000 clones listed, 80% to 90% are singletons. This CDR3 spans 12 amino acids. Trimming removed 2 bases at V and 4 bases at J, with 6 bases between. The germline V gene encodes CDR1 SGHTA and CDR2 FQGNSA. A note on this clone: Its specificity is not known. The same CDR3 is also encoded by other DNA sequences in this sample.

What was sequenced was PBMCs. V is TRBV7-2 and J is TRBJ2-7; tentatively, D is TRBD2 (5 bases). This TCR derives from a man aged 18-30 years in good health and CMV-seropositive. CDR3 DNA: TGTGCCAGCAGCTTACGGGGATACGAGCAGTACTTC. This codes for CASSLRGYEQYF.